This T cell receptor (beta chain) was profiled in a study of identical twins. The CDR3 sequence is 14 residues long. Germline V gene lookup returns CDR1 SGHAT and CDR2 FQNNGV. Whole-study results and caveats: There was more out-of-frame TCR alpha sharing in monozygotic twins than models estimated.

TCRdb processed the 5' RACE reads anew with MiXCR; each CDR3 protein has one entry. The data show about 1.7 million distinct CDR3 sequences, around a third seen once. In regard to this clonotype: Its specificity is not known.

This clonotype was obtained from a newborn girl in good health. The chain uses TRBV11-2 and TRBJ2-5; 10 bases fit TRBD2. The J call is in doubt because the DNA end fits TRBJ2-7 better. Material: cord blood. The CDR3 DNA reads TGTGCCAGCAGCTTCGCGACTAGCGGGTACGAGCAGTACTTC. Translated, it gives CASSFATSGYEQYF.